This TCR beta chain was recovered during a study of CD8 T cells in ankylosing spondylitis. Each CDR3 protein gets one entry after TCRdb re-called the 5' RACE reads with MiXCR. Found here are about 110,000 distinct CDR3 sequences, 20% to 30% of them singletons; the top ten hold 9% to 15%. The sequence came from a male donor with ankylosing spondylitis. Sequenced input: synovial fluid, either unsorted or a sorted T cell fraction (not recorded which).

CDR3: CASGTAYEQYF. CDR3 nucleotides: TGTGCCTCCGGGACAGCCTACGAGCAGTACTTC. This chain joins TRBV30 and TRBJ2-7, with 7 nucleotides matching TRBD1. Germline V gives CDR1 GTSNPN, CDR2 SVGIG (reference sequence). After removal of 7 bases from V and 2 bases from J, the junction contained 2 bases not matched to a gene. The CDR3 is made up of 11 amino acids.